The 28 T cell receptor beta chains reported below all come from one sample, sequenced in a study of vaccination and CD4 T cells after COVID-19. No antigen has been identified for these receptors. Treatment here: approximately nine-day PBMC culture with coronavirus spike peptide pools or control peptides (ViraFEST assay). Cultured CD4+ T cell DNA underwent sequencing with the Oncomine TCR Beta short-read assay. TCRdb recomputed calls from the PCR reads with MiXCR, one row per CDR3 protein. The table records about 25,000 distinct CDR3 sequences, roughly 49% of them present only once. The specimen was CD4+ T cells from blood, cultured in vitro. Every receptor here comes from a human donor who had recovered from COVID-19.

This clonotype came up a few times. J is TRBJ2-4 and V is TRBV20-1; 9 bases map to TRBD1. This CDR3 spans 14 amino acids. Germline V CDR1 and CDR2: DFQATT, SNEGSKA (reference sequence). Germline trimming cut 6 bases from V and 3 bases from J; bases unmatched to any gene: 6. This chain's CDR3 is CSARGQGDKNIQYF. The CDR3 coding sequence is TGCAGTGCGAGGGGACAGGGAGACAAAAACATTCAGTACTTC.

The rearrangement links TRBV20-1 to TRBJ1-4; weak D call: TRBD1 (5 bases). CDR1 is DFQATT and CDR2 is SNEGSKA in the germline V gene (reference sequence). V lost 2 bases to trimming and J lost 5 bases, with 15 bases between them. The CDR3 loop spans 15 amino acids. CDR3 bases: TGCAGTGCTAGACTGGGGGGAGGGGCGAATGAAAAACTGTTTTTT. Its translation is CSARLGGGANEKLFF.

The chain joins TRBV3-1 to TRBJ2-7, with D perhaps being TRBD1 or TRBD2 (5 bases each). Germline CDR1 reads LGHDT; CDR2 reads YNNKEL (reference sequence). V lost 4 bases and J 6 bases, leaving 19 bases between the germline ends. The CDR3 spans 15 residues. The CDR3 reads CASSLSPLGVVEQYF. Here the CDR3 DNA reads TGTGCCAGCAGCCTATCGCCGCTGGGGGTCGTCGAGCAGTACTTC.

The CDR3 sequence: CASSLEGTDTQYF. The CDR3 DNA reads as TGTGCCAGCAGCTTGGAAGGGACAGATACGCAGTATTTT. V gene TRBV11-1 combines with J gene TRBJ2-3; D remains unclear. With 3 bases removed from V and 3 bases from J, the gap between germline ends came to 7 bases. CDR3 length: 13 residues. Germline assignment: CDR1 SGHAT and CDR2 FQDESV (reference sequence). The entire variable domain, with the rest obtained from reference TRBV11-1 and TRBJ2-3, is as follows: EAEVAQSPRYKITEKSQAVAFWCDPISGHATLYWYRQILGQGPELLVQFQDESVVDDSQLPKDRFSAERLKGVDSTLKIQPAELGDSAMYLCASSLEGTDTQYFGPGTRLTVL.

This clonotype was seen more than once but under ten times. The chain is built from TRBV6-5 and TRBJ2-7; D unresolved. CDR3 length equals 14 residues. Germline CDR1 and CDR2: MNHEY and SVGAGI. Trimming removed 4 bases at V and 5 bases at J, with 15 bases between. CDR3 bases: TGTGCCAGCAGTTGGGCTCTAGGTTCCCACGAGCAGTACTTC. Amino acid sequence: CASSWALGSHEQYF.

This chain links TRBV7-7 with TRBJ2-5; perhaps TRBD2 as D (5 bases). The CDR3 consists of 15 residues. V lost 1 base and J lost 5, with 14 bases in between. Germline CDR1 is SSHAT and CDR2 is FNYEAQ (reference sequence). The CDR3 nucleotides read TGTGCCAGCAGCTTAGTAGGAGGCAGAGTCGAGACCCAGTACTTC. It codes for CASSLVGGRVETQYF. Looking up the rest from reference TRBV7-7 and TRBJ2-5 gives the full variable domain: GAGVSQSPRYKVTKRGQDVTLRCDPISSHATLYWYQQALGQGPEFLTYFNYEAQPDKSGLPSDRFSAERPEGSISTLTIQRTEQRDSAMYRCASSLVGGRVETQYFGPGTRLLVL.

The chain carries TRBV6-2 or TRBV6-3 and TRBJ2-1; D remains unclear. Trimming removed 4 bases from V and 6 bases from J, with 16 bases in between. Per the germline V gene, CDR1 is MNHEY and CDR2 is SVGEGT. The CDR3 covers 15 residues. CDR3: CASSFAGSPLNEQFF. The CDR3 DNA follows: TGTGCCAGCAGTTTCGCCGGGTCCCCCCTCAATGAGCAGTTCTTC.

V is TRBV18 and J is TRBJ2-1, with 11 bases identical to TRBD2. Germline V gene sequence: CDR1 KGHSH, CDR2 LQKENI. V lost 3 bases, J lost 8 bases, and 9 bases stayed unmatched. The CDR3 consists of 16 residues. The CDR3 spells CASSPNLAGGRHEQFF. The CDR3 nucleotides are TGTGCCAGCTCACCCAACTTAGCGGGAGGGCGCCATGAGCAGTTCTTC.

The chain links TRBV7-8 to TRBJ1-2, with 8 bases aligning to TRBD1. V shed 4 bases, J shed 5 bases, and the junction held 6 bases outside the gene matches. This CDR3 comprises 14 residues. Looked up from germline, CDR1 is SGHVS and CDR2 is FQNEAQ. CDR3 DNA sequence: TGTGCCAGCAGCTCGAGCACAGGGGGGTATGGCTACACCTTC. Encoded protein: CASSSSTGGYGYTF.

This clonotype was counted only a few times. The chain is built from TRBV28 and TRBJ1-6; D unresolved. This CDR3 is 15 amino acids long. Germline values: CDR1 MDHEN, CDR2 SYDVKM. The V end lost 3 bases, the J end lost 3 bases, and 9 bases lay between the germline ends. CDR3 protein: CASSFGLNYNSPLHF. The CDR3 region has the DNA TGTGCCAGCAGTTTTGGGCTGAACTATAATTCACCCCTCCACTTT.

The V call is TRBV29-1, the J call TRBJ2-7; 7 nucleotides match TRBD1. With 0 bases clipped from V and 2 bases from J, the junction kept 7 bases outside the gene matches. The CDR3 loop spans 15 amino acids. CDR1 and CDR2 from the germline V gene are SQVTM and ANQGSEA. The CDR3 is CSVEDRGTVAYEQYF. The CDR3 DNA follows: TGCAGCGTTGAAGATCGTGGGACAGTGGCCTACGAGCAGTACTTC.

The chain joins TRBV20-1 to TRBJ2-3; 11 positions agree with TRBD2. Germline CDR1 reads DFQATT; CDR2 reads SNEGSKA (reference sequence). Trimming removed 5 bases from V and 3 bases from J; junction bases left unmatched: 13. The CDR3 length is 17 residues. The CDR3 DNA is TGCAGTGCTCCTAGCGGGAGGCCCCTCTGGGGGACAGATACGCAGTATTTT. This encodes CSAPSGRPLWGTDTQYF.

This sequence joins TRBV28 and TRBJ1-1; D possibly corresponds to TRBD1 (5 bases). Trimming removed 10 bases from V and 0 bases from J, with 18 bases in between. CDR1 is MDHEN and CDR2 is SYDVKM in the germline V gene. The CDR3 is made up of 15 amino acids. The CDR3 here is CAIHGTPWVNTEAFF. In nucleotides, the CDR3 is TGTGCCATACATGGGACCCCCTGGGTGAACACTGAAGCTTTCTTT.

The rearrangement joins TRBV6-1 to TRBJ1-2, with 12 bases matching TRBD1. This CDR3 comprises 14 residues. Germline CDR1 reads MNHNS; CDR2 reads SASEGT. Trimming at V came to 6 bases and at J to 7 bases, leaving 6 bases not matched to a gene. The CDR3 reads CASRMGQGASGYTF. CDR3 sequence (DNA): TGTGCCAGCAGGATGGGACAGGGGGCAAGTGGCTACACCTTC.

This chain links TRBV20-1 with TRBJ2-7; D may be TRBD2 (7 bases). This CDR3 contains 15 residues. Germline V gene sequence: CDR1 DFQATT, CDR2 SNEGSKA (reference sequence). The V and J ends lost 0 bases and 2 bases respectively, with 14 bases between them. CDR3 DNA sequence: TGCAGTGCTAGAGAGAGGGGGGGTAGGGCCTACGAGCAGTACTTC. Residues: CSARERGGRAYEQYF.

The V and J genes are TRBV20-1 and TRBJ2-1, with 8 bases identical to TRBD2. The V gene's germline CDR1 is DFQATT and CDR2 SNEGSKA (reference sequence). CDR3 length equals 16 residues. Unmatched junction bases numbered 13, after V lost 6 bases and J lost 3 bases. Here the CDR3 reads CSAKVGAGVSYNEQFF. CDR3 coding DNA: TGCAGTGCCAAGGTAGGAGCGGGGGTGAGCTACAATGAGCAGTTCTTC.

The genes are TRBV4-1 and TRBJ1-5; D perhaps matches TRBD1 (5 bases). The CDR3 loop spans 13 amino acids. V lost 3 bases to trimming and J lost 4 bases, with 7 bases between them. The germline V gene has CDR1 MGHRA and CDR2 YSYEKL. CDR3 sequence reads: CASSHPGNQPQHF. DNA of the CDR3: TGCGCCAGCAGCCACCCAGGGAATCAGCCCCAGCATTTT.

This clonotype was counted only a few times. V usage is TRBV28 and J usage is TRBJ1-1; D possibly corresponds to TRBD1 (5 bases). The germline V gene has CDR1 MDHEN and CDR2 SYDVKM. This CDR3 is built from 12 residues. Deletions cut 4 bases from V and 8 bases from J, with 11 bases between. The CDR3 nucleotides are TGTGCCAGCAGTTCCACTGCAGGGGAAGCTTTCTTT. It yields the protein CASSSTAGEAFF.

The gene calls are TRBV2 and TRBJ1-3, with D unresolved. Germline loops: CDR1 SNHLY, CDR2 FYNNEI. CDR3 length: 13 residues. V shed 9 bases and J shed 0 bases, with 9 bases lying between them. The CDR3 is CARKTRSGNTIYF. The CDR3 DNA reads TGTGCCAGGAAAACCCGCTCTGGAAACACCATATATTTT.

The V gene is TRBV5-4, the J gene TRBJ1-2; D is ambiguous. The CDR3 contains 14 residues. Germline V gene data show CDR1 as SGHNT and CDR2 as YYREEE (reference sequence). Between the trimmed V and J ends, which lost 0 bases and 4 bases, there was a span of 10 bases. CDR3 region: CASSLAGWSYGYTF. The CDR3 DNA sequence: TGTGCCAGCAGCTTGGCCGGATGGAGCTATGGCTACACCTTC.

This clonotype was detected a few times. The chain joins TRBV7-2 to TRBJ2-5; weak D call: TRBD2 (5 bases). The CDR3 is made up of 11 amino acids. The V gene lost 5 bases and the J gene lost 9 bases, with 10 bases spanning the gap. Germline loops: CDR1 SGHTA, CDR2 FQGNSA. The CDR3 loop is CASSPSEAQYF. As DNA, the CDR3 is TGTGCCAGCAGCCCCTCGGAGGCCCAGTACTTC.

This clonotype was picked up a small number of times. The rearrangement joins TRBV19 to TRBJ1-5, with D possibly matching TRBD1 (5 bases). V was trimmed by 9 bases and J by 1 base, leaving 10 bases between them. The germline V gene encodes CDR1 LNHDA and CDR2 SQIVND (reference sequence). This CDR3 has 13 amino acids. The CDR3: CASGWGSNQPQHF. In DNA form, the CDR3 reads TGTGCCAGCGGATGGGGGAGCAATCAGCCCCAGCATTTT.

This chain links TRBV11-2 with TRBJ2-3; TRBD1 aligns across 7 bases. The CDR3 sequence is 13 residues long. The ends lost 5 bases at V and 6 bases at J; junction bases unmatched: 5. CDR1 and CDR2 from the germline V gene are SGHAT and FQNNGV. The CDR3 protein is CASSLGTDDTQYF. Written as DNA, the CDR3 is TGTGCCAGCAGCCTCGGGACAGACGATACGCAGTATTTT.

This clonotype occurred a few times. The chain uses TRBV7-2 and TRBJ2-5, with D perhaps TRBD2 (7 bases). Trimming stripped 4 bases from V and 4 bases from J, with 22 bases between. This CDR3 is built from 17 residues. CDR1 is SGHTA, CDR2 FQGNSA, per germline. CDR3 bases: TGTGCCAGCAGCTCTAGGTCCCCGGGGGGCCTAGGAGAGACCCAGTACTTC. It specifies CASSSRSPGGLGETQYF.

J is TRBJ2-5 and V is TRBV5-1; perhaps TRBD2 as D (6 bases). V gave up 0 bases and J gave up 2 bases, with 11 bases separating them. Per germline, CDR1 SGHRS and CDR2 YFSETQ. The CDR3 extends over 15 amino acids. CDR3 sequence (DNA): TGCGCCAGCAGCTTGGGCTTGGGGGGACAAGAGACCCAGTACTTC. It codes for CASSLGLGGQETQYF.

In its sample, this clonotype was seen a few times. The chain employs TRBV27 and TRBJ2-2; 7 bases agree with TRBD1. This CDR3 is built from 19 residues. With 4 bases clipped from V and 5 bases from J, the junction kept 19 bases outside the gene matches. Germline assignment: CDR1 MNHEY and CDR2 SMNVEV (reference sequence). The DNA of the CDR3 is TGTGCCAGCAGTTCCGCCAGGACCGGGACAGTCGTAAGGACCGGGGAGCTGTTTTTT. Translated, it gives CASSSARTGTVVRTGELFF.

The chain uses TRBV4-1 and TRBJ2-2; 8 bases align to TRBD2. After removal of 4 bases from V and 9 bases from J, the junction contained 10 bases not matched to a gene. Looked up from germline, CDR1 is MGHRA and CDR2 is YSYEKL. The CDR3 loop spans 15 amino acids. CDR3 sequence: CASSPRGGGLRELFF. The CDR3 DNA reads as TGCGCCAGCAGCCCCCGGGGGGGGGGGCTGAGGGAGCTGTTTTTT.

This clonotype showed up just a few times. This chain joins TRBV27 and TRBJ1-5; D remains unclear. The CDR3 is 12 amino acids. The V gene's germline CDR1 is MNHEY and CDR2 SMNVEV (reference sequence). V was pared by 5 bases and J by 5 bases, with 7 bases between. CDR3 DNA: TGTGCCAGCAGTCGTACCGATCAGCCCCAGCATTTT. Its translation is CASSRTDQPQHF.